The rows below give T cell receptor beta chains drawn from one sample of a study of CD8 T cells in Susac syndrome. MiXCR was run by TCRdb on the immunoSEQ multiplex PCR reads, yielding one entry per CDR3 protein. The table records 150,000 to 190,000 distinct CDR3 sequences, roughly 94% of them present only once. The sample consisted of CD8+ T cells from PBMCs. The receptors stem from a human donor with multiple sclerosis. Both conserved end residues are part of each CDR3. D genes are given only for firm matches. A clone size is listed for some rows: how often the clone was seen (once, few, many), or a class if it is expanded.

size	D	V	J	DNA	CDR3
.	.	TRBV25-1	TRBJ1-2	TGTGCCAGCAGTGAATATTCCAGCCTGGGGGGCTACACCTTC	CASSEYSSLGGYTF
once	TRBD2	TRBV11-2	TRBJ2-7	TGTGCCAGCACCTTTGGGGGGGGTGAGGGAAACGAGCAGTACTTC	CASTFGGGEGNEQYF
.	.	TRBV20-1	TRBJ2-7	TGCAGTGCTAGAAACAGCGCAATGTACCTCTACGAGCAGTACTTC	CSARNSAMYLYEQYF
.	.	TRBV2	TRBJ2-5	TGTGCCAGCGAGAGGGGCGGCAGGGTCCAAGAGACCCAGTACTTC	CASERGGRVQETQYF
few	TRBD2	TRBV4-1	TRBJ2-5	TGCGCCAGTTCTGGCCGGGGGGGCGGTGAGACCCAGTACTTC	CASSGRGGGETQYF
.	TRBD2	TRBV12-3/TRBV12-4	TRBJ2-5	TGTGCCAGCAGCCCAGGGGATAGCGGGGGGTCCCAAGAGACCCAGTACTTC	CASSPGDSGGSQETQYF
.	.	TRBV9	TRBJ2-5	TGTGCCAGCAGCACCTCCGGGGGCTCCAAGACCCAGTACTTC	CASSTSGGSKTQYF
.	.	TRBV3-1	TRBJ2-2	TGTGCCAGCGGGTCTCGGCGGGACACCGGGGAGCTGTTTTTT	CASGSRRDTGELFF
.	TRBD2	TRBV27	TRBJ2-5	TGTGCCAGCGGGACTAGCGGGGGCCCGGCAGAGACCCAGTACTTC	CASGTSGGPAETQYF
once	.	TRBV9	TRBJ1-5	TGTGCCAGCAGCGTAGACTCAAGTCAGCCCCAGCATTTT	CASSVDSSQPQHF
.	TRBD2	TRBV13	TRBJ2-5	TGTGCCAGCACCCGGGGGGACCTTCGGGGGACCCAGTACTTC	CASTRGDLRGTQYF
once	.	TRBV14	TRBJ2-7	TGTGCCAGCAGCCCGTGGGTCGGGCCGTACGAGCAGTACTTC	CASSPWVGPYEQYF
.	.	TRBV7-8	TRBJ2-7	TGTGCCAGCAGCTTAAGTGCAAACCCCTCCTACGAGCAGTACTTC	CASSLSANPSYEQYF
.	TRBD1	TRBV27	TRBJ2-7	TGTGCCAGCAGACCGACAGGGGGCCCCTCCTACGAGCAGTACTTC	CASRPTGGPSYEQYF
.	.	TRBV19	TRBJ1-1	TGTGCCAGTAGTATTCCGGGGGCGAACACTGAAGCTTTCTTT	CASSIPGANTEAFF
.	.	TRBV19	TRBJ1-1	TGTGCCAGTAGTATCGGCGGGGGCACTGAAGCTTTCTTT	CASSIGGGTEAFF
.	.	TRBV13	TRBJ2-3	TGTGCCAGCAGCCAATCCCAAGAGCGCACAGATACGCAGTATTTT	CASSQSQERTDTQYF
.	.	TRBV20-1	TRBJ1-6	TGCAGTGCCCCGCACTCGGAGGAGGTTTTTAATTCACCCCTCCACTTT	CSAPHSEEVFNSPLHF
.	.	TRBV12-3/TRBV12-4	TRBJ1-2	TGTGCCAGCAGTTTTGGGCCGCCCCGGTCCTATGGCTACACCTTC	CASSFGPPRSYGYTF
.	.	TRBV6-2/TRBV6-3	TRBJ2-7	TGTGCCAGCAGTCTTCCCCCCGGATACGAGCAGTACTTC	CASSLPPGYEQYF
.	.	TRBV23-1	TRBJ2-7	TGCGCCAGCAGTCAATCAGTCGAGTCCTACGAGCAGTACTTC	CASSQSVESYEQYF
.	.	TRBV11-3	TRBJ2-3	TGTGCCAGCAGCCACAATCAAGCAGATACGCAGTATTTT	CASSHNQADTQYF
.	.	TRBV19	TRBJ1-2	TGTGCCAGTAGTACGCAGACAGTCAGCGGTGGCTACACCTTC	CASSTQTVSGGYTF
.	.	TRBV13	TRBJ1-2	TGTGCCAGCAGCTTGAGGGCGCGGAGGTCGTTCTATGGCTACACCTTC	CASSLRARRSFYGYTF
.	TRBD1	TRBV29-1	TRBJ1-5	TGCAGCGTTCGGACAGGGAGCCAGCCCCAGCATTTT	CSVRTGSQPQHF
once	.	TRBV2	TRBJ2-7	TGTGCCAGCAGGGGCCCGGGGGGCTACTACGAGCAGTACTTC	CASRGPGGYYEQYF
.	.	TRBV3-1	TRBJ1-3	TGTGCCAGCAGCCAAGATGGGCTCTCTGGAAACACCATATATTTT	CASSQDGLSGNTIYF
.	.	TRBV29-1	TRBJ1-3	TGCAGCGTTGAAAGTGGAAACACCATATATTTT	CSVESGNTIYF
.	.	TRBV19	TRBJ2-7	TGTGCCAGTAGTATATCGGGCAGGGGCACGCACGAGCAGTACTTC	CASSISGRGTHEQYF
.	.	TRBV12-3/TRBV12-4	TRBJ2-3	TGTGCCAGCAGTTTAGCGTTATTGGGGACGGTGCATCTCACAGATACGCAGTATTTT	CASSLALLGTVHLTDTQYF
.	.	TRBV5-1	TRBJ2-3	TGCGCCAGCAGCTTGGGACCCCTGGGAAGGTTGGATACGCAGTATTTT	CASSLGPLGRLDTQYF
.	TRBD1	TRBV27	TRBJ1-1	TGTGCCAGCAGTTTATTAGGGACAGGGAGAAGCACTGAAGCTTTCTTT	CASSLLGTGRSTEAFF
.	.	TRBV6-5	TRBJ1-2	TGTGCCAGCAGTTACCCCAGGTCGGGGGGAATCTATGGCTACACCTTC	CASSYPRSGGIYGYTF
.	.	TRBV15	TRBJ1-5	TGTGCCACCAGCAGCCCTCCGGGCGGGGGGAACAATCAGCCCCAGCATTTT	CATSSPPGGGNNQPQHF
.	.	TRBV7-9	TRBJ2-5	TGTGCCAGCAGCTTCACAAAACAAGAGACCCAGTACTTC	CASSFTKQETQYF
.	TRBD2	TRBV14	TRBJ2-1	TGTGCCAGCAGCCCAAGCGGGGGGGGAAACAATGAGCAGTTCTTC	CASSPSGGGNNEQFF
once	TRBD1	TRBV29-1	TRBJ2-1	TGCACCGTAATCCTGGGACAGGGAATCAATGAGCAGTTCTTC	CTVILGQGINEQFF
.	TRBD1	TRBV19	TRBJ1-2	TGTGCCAGTACCGATGGACAGGGACCATACTATGGCTACACCTTC	CASTDGQGPYYGYTF
.	.	TRBV28	TRBJ2-7	TGTGCCAGCAGTTTTTCAGAAAGCTACGAGCAGTACTTC	CASSFSESYEQYF
.	TRBD2	TRBV29-1	TRBJ2-1	TGCTGCATCGTCCTAGCGGGGGGGCCAGATGAGCAGTTCTTC	CCIVLAGGPDEQFF
.	TRBD2	TRBV9	TRBJ2-7	TGTGCCAGCAGCGAGGGGACCGGGACTAGCGGGGCCCACGAGCAGTACTTC	CASSEGTGTSGAHEQYF
.	TRBD1	TRBV3-1	TRBJ1-1	TGTGCCAGCAGTCGACAGGGTGACGCTTTCTTT	CASSRQGDAFF
.	.	TRBV19	TRBJ2-1	TGTGCCAGTAGTATGAATACTGGTTCCCATGAGCAGTTCTTC	CASSMNTGSHEQFF
.	.	TRBV6-5	TRBJ1-5	TGTGCCAGCAGTGGGCAGGGGACAAGTCAGCCCCAGCATTTT	CASSGQGTSQPQHF
.	.	TRBV13	TRBJ1-1	TGTGCCAGCAGCTCCGGAGGGCATGGGAACACTGAAGCTTTCTTT	CASSSGGHGNTEAFF
.	.	TRBV27	TRBJ2-1	TGTGCCAGCAGTTCGCGGAACAATGAGCAGTTCTTC	CASSSRNNEQFF